The 24 T cell receptor beta chains listed next were all sequenced from one sample in a study of shared T cell receptors in the human thymus. Assay: immunoSEQ multiplex PCR; the TCRdb copy retains only in-frame clones and omits some. The sample holds approximately 490,000 clones, about 80% seen once. The same sample was also used in a study of human thymus T cells.

Sequencing was done on a sample of thymocytes. These receptor sequences come from a boy less than two years old with a congenital heart defect.

The V and J genes are TRBV6-6 and TRBJ2-1; tentative D call: TRBD2 (5 bases). With 3 bases removed from V and 8 bases from J, the gap between germline ends came to 14 bases. The CDR3 sequence is 14 residues long. Germline assignment: CDR1 MNHNY and CDR2 SVGAGI (reference sequence). CDR3 loop: CASSYTGSAYEQFF. DNA for the CDR3: TGTGCCAGCAGTTATACGGGATCGGCTTATGAGCAGTTCTTC.

This clone appeared once. The rearrangement joins TRBV6-1 to TRBJ2-4, with D possibly being TRBD2 (7 bases). The germline CDR1 and CDR2 sequences are MNHNS and SASEGT. The V end was cut by 0 bases, the J end by 1 base, with 25 bases between. The CDR3 is 21 amino acids. CDR3 DNA sequence: TGTGCCAGCAGTGAAGCATCTCGGGGGGCCCCGGGACTCCTGGCCAAAAACATTCAGTACTTC. Translated, it gives CASSEASRGAPGLLAKNIQYF.

The chain has TRBV27 and TRBJ1-1; D not certain. The CDR3 consists of 14 residues. Per germline, CDR1 MNHEY and CDR2 SMNVEV (reference sequence). Between the trimmed V and J ends, which lost 5 bases and 1 base, there was a span of 11 bases. CDR3: CASSPSQRNTEAFF. CDR3 bases: TGTGCCAGCAGTCCTTCGCAGCGGAACACTGAAGCTTTCTTT.

The chain is built from TRBV10-3 and TRBJ2-7; no reliable D call. Germline lookup yields CDR1 ENHRY and CDR2 SYGVKD. CDR3 length: 16 amino acids. Trimming cost V 3 bases and J 0 bases, with 15 bases left between them. The CDR3 nucleotides read TGTGCCATCAGTGACCTGCCCCGAGCTAGCTCCTACGAGCAGTACTTC. The encoded protein is CAISDLPRASSYEQYF.

The gene calls are TRBV2 and TRBJ2-1; TRBD2 matches 12 bases. CDR1 and CDR2 (germline): SNHLY, FYNNEI. V shed 11 bases, J shed 0 bases, and the junction held 11 bases outside the gene matches. The CDR3 runs 17 residues. The CDR3 DNA reads as TGTGCCTACAAAGGGGGGACTAGCGGGTTCTCCTACAATGAGCAGTTCTTC. Amino acids: CAYKGGTSGFSYNEQFF.

This rearrangement joins TRBV10-1 to TRBJ1-5, with D possibly TRBD1 on 6 matching bases. The CDR3 covers 13 residues. Per germline, CDR1 WNHNN and CDR2 SYGVQD (reference sequence). V gave up 2 bases and J gave up 11 bases, with 13 bases separating them. The CDR3 loop reads CASSEKGEQAQHF. DNA for the CDR3: TGCGCCAGCAGTGAGAAGGGGGAGCAGGCCCAGCATTTT.

The chain uses TRBV19 and TRBJ2-2, with 9 bases fitting TRBD2. The CDR3 extends over 13 amino acids. Germline V gene data show CDR1 as LNHDA and CDR2 as SQIVND (reference sequence). V lost 7 bases and J lost 6; bases outside the gene matches: 3. In DNA form, the CDR3 reads TGTGCCAGTACTAGCGGGAAGGCCGGGGAGCTGTTTTTT. Amino acid sequence: CASTSGKAGELFF.

The chain recombines TRBV25-1 with TRBJ2-3; 8 nucleotides match TRBD2. The V gene's germline CDR1 is MGHDK and CDR2 SYGVNS. This CDR3 has 13 amino acids. After removal of 8 bases from V and 3 bases from J, the junction contained 4 bases not matched to a gene. The CDR3 DNA sequence: TGTGCCAGCCGGGGGGGTAGGACAGATACGCAGTATTTT. Protein: CASRGGRTDTQYF.

J is TRBJ2-4 and V is TRBV5-1, with D tentatively TRBD1 (7 bases). The CDR3 loop spans 14 amino acids. Trimming took off 1 base at V and 7 bases at J, with 12 bases between the two ends. Germline V gene sequence: CDR1 SGHRS, CDR2 YFSETQ. CDR3 residues: CASSLKEGANIQYF. CDR3 coding DNA: TGCGCCAGCAGCTTGAAGGAGGGGGCGAACATTCAGTACTTC. Complete variable domain (other parts from reference TRBV5-1 and TRBJ2-4): KAGVTQTPRYLIKTRGQQVTLSCSPISGHRSVSWYQQTPGQGLQFLFEYFSETQRNKGNFPGRFSGRQFSNSRSEMNVSTLELGDSALYLCASSLKEGANIQYFGAGTRLSVL.

This sequence joins TRBV20-1 and TRBJ2-7, with 8 bases lining up with TRBD1. The V gene's germline CDR1 is DFQATT and CDR2 SNEGSKA (reference sequence). This CDR3 contains 11 residues. V was pared by 5 bases and J by 11 bases, with 8 bases of the junction left unmatched. The CDR3, as DNA: TGCAGTGCTGTCGGACAGACAGGGGAGTACTTC. Protein: CSAVGQTGEYF.

This chain uses TRBV4-1 with TRBJ2-1, with a weak D call TRBD2 (6 bases). The CDR3 covers 16 residues. The V gene lost 0 bases and the J gene lost 1 base, with 10 bases spanning the gap. CDR1 and CDR2 (germline): MGHRA, YSYEKL. CDR3 residues: CASSQDRRESYNEQFF. The CDR3 DNA sequence: TGCGCCAGCAGCCAAGATCGTCGGGAGTCCTACAATGAGCAGTTCTTC.

The chain is built from TRBV2 and TRBJ2-7; 7 nucleotides line up with TRBD2. The V segment lost 4 bases and the J segment 6 bases; nucleotides outside the gene matches: 27. Per germline, CDR1 SNHLY and CDR2 FYNNEI. The CDR3 runs 20 residues. The CDR3 is CASSVRRENPTAGEGCEQYF. DNA of the CDR3: TGTGCCAGCAGTGTCCGGCGGGAGAATCCCACGGCGGGAGAAGGGTGCGAGCAGTACTTC. Supplemented by reference TRBV2 and TRBJ2-7, the full variable domain reads EPEVTQTPSHQVTQMGQEVILRCVPISNHLYFYWYRQILGQKVEFLVSFYNNEISEKSEIFDDQFSVERPDGSNFTLKIRSTKLEDSAMYFCASSVRRENPTAGEGCEQYFGPGTRLTVT.

The chain couples TRBV15 to TRBJ2-1, with TRBD1 matching 8 bases. CDR3 length: 13 amino acids. CDR1 and CDR2 (germline): LNHNV, YYDKDF (reference sequence). With V trimmed by 3 bases and J by 10 bases, 5 bases remained unmatched. CDR3 sequence reads: CATSRPGGGEQFF. The CDR3 DNA reads TGTGCCACCAGCAGGCCAGGGGGCGGAGAGCAGTTCTTC.

CDR3 protein: CASSIKVAGGQPGEQYF. The CDR3 region has the DNA TGTGCCAGTAGTATAAAGGTAGCGGGAGGGCAGCCTGGCGAGCAGTACTTC. The chain has TRBV19 and TRBJ2-7; 11 bases are a match to TRBD2. CDR1 and CDR2 from the germline V gene are LNHDA and SQIVND (reference sequence). There are 17 residues in the CDR3. J was trimmed by 6 bases and V by 2 bases; bases with no gene match: 12.

The chain links TRBV10-2 to TRBJ2-4, with D possibly matching TRBD2 (6 bases). The CDR3 runs 15 residues. The V and J ends lost 2 bases and 7 bases respectively, with 15 bases between them. The V gene's germline CDR1 is WSHSY and CDR2 SAAADI. CDR3 in DNA: TGCGCCAGCAGTGAGCTGGCGGGATCGAGGAACATTCAGTACTTC. Translating it yields CASSELAGSRNIQYF.

This rearrangement joins TRBV27 to TRBJ2-1; 9 nucleotides agree with TRBD2. The V and J ends lost 6 bases and 5 bases, in that order; junction bases with no gene match: 11. CDR1 MNHEY and CDR2 SMNVEV come from the germline V gene (reference sequence). The CDR3 extends over 16 amino acids. The DNA for the CDR3 is TGTGCCAGCAGCATCGTTGCCGGACTAGCGCACAATGAGCAGTTCTTC. Residues: CASSIVAGLAHNEQFF.

The chain uses TRBV27 and TRBJ2-2; 7 bases match TRBD1. V trimming: 5 bases; J trimming: 9 bases; junction bases outside the gene matches: 6. Germline V gives CDR1 MNHEY, CDR2 SMNVEV (reference sequence). CDR3 length: 13 amino acids. CDR3 DNA: TGTGCCAGCAGTATGAGGGGGCCTCGGGAGCTGTTTTTT. As protein: CASSMRGPRELFF.

J is TRBJ2-5 and V is TRBV7-2; D may be TRBD2 (5 bases). The CDR3 contains 14 residues. Germline CDR1 reads SGHTA; CDR2 reads FQGNSA. Trimming stripped 1 base from V and 6 bases from J, with 12 bases between. CDR3: CASSLGYGVKTQYF. CDR3 nucleotide sequence: TGTGCCAGCAGCTTAGGATACGGGGTAAAGACCCAGTACTTC. Based on the CDR3 plus reference TRBV7-2 and TRBJ2-5, the full variable domain is GAGVSQSPSNKVTEKGKDVELRCDPISGHTALYWYRQSLGQGLEFLIYFQGNSAPDKSGLPSDRFSAERTGGSVSTLTIQRTQQEDSAVYLCASSLGYGVKTQYFGPGTRLLVL.

J is TRBJ2-1 and V is TRBV4-3, with D possibly matching TRBD1 (6 bases). The V end lost 4 bases, the J end lost 5 bases, and 18 bases lay between the germline ends. Germline loops: CDR1 LGHNA, CDR2 YSLEER. The CDR3 totals 16 residues. The chain's CDR3 is CASSRKDSRSDNEQFF. The CDR3 DNA sequence: TGCGCCAGCAGCCGAAAGGACAGCCGGTCCGACAATGAGCAGTTCTTC.

The chain joins TRBV7-6 to TRBJ1-3, with D unclear. Germline V gene data show CDR1 as SGHVS and CDR2 as FNYEAQ. The CDR3 has 14 residues. V was clipped by 8 bases and J by 1 base, with 12 bases between them. DNA of the CDR3: TGTGCCAGCGTCCCCGGAGGTTCTGGAAACACCATATATTTT. Amino acids: CASVPGGSGNTIYF.

This chain connects TRBV7-3 to TRBJ2-1; 8 bases match TRBD1. Per germline, CDR1 SGHTA and CDR2 FQGTGA. Trimming cost V 0 bases and J 6 bases; bases outside gene matches: 4. This CDR3 has 15 amino acids. For the CDR3, the DNA is TGTGCCAGCAGCTTAACGCCAGACAGGGGCAATGAGCAGTTCTTC. It yields the protein CASSLTPDRGNEQFF.

Of note for this clone: A read error may account for a junction end that differs from germline. The gene calls are TRBV5-4 and TRBJ1-2, with D possibly being TRBD1 (5 bases). CDR3 length equals 14 residues. The germline gives CDR1 SGHNT, CDR2 YYREEE (reference sequence). CDR3 bases: TGTGCCAGCAGCTCCCTGGGGGGTCACTATGGCCACACCTTC. Translated, it gives CASSSLGGHYGHTF.

This clone was seen only once. The genes are TRBV9 and TRBJ2-3; tentatively, D is TRBD2 (6 bases). Germline V gene lookup returns CDR1 SGDLS and CDR2 YYNGEE. The CDR3 length is 17 residues. V lost 0 bases and J 0 bases, leaving 14 bases between the germline ends. CDR3 in amino acids: CASSVEKGLASTDTQYF. For the CDR3, the DNA is TGTGCCAGCAGCGTAGAAAAGGGGCTAGCGAGCACAGATACGCAGTATTTT.

The chain has TRBV15 and TRBJ2-7; tentatively, D is TRBD1 (5 bases). The germline V gene has CDR1 LNHNV and CDR2 YYDKDF (reference sequence). The CDR3 has 16 residues. The V end was cut by 0 bases, the J end by 5 bases, with 17 bases between. The CDR3 loop is CATSRDSPGQRNEQYF. In DNA, the CDR3 is TGTGCCACCAGCAGAGATTCGCCAGGGCAGAGGAACGAGCAGTACTTC.